This is a list of T cell receptor beta chains from one sample in a study of shared clonotypes between healthy human individuals. Profiling relied on immunoSEQ multiplex PCR, and the TCRdb table lists in-frame clones only, not all of them. The data contain about 1.1 million clones, 60% to 80% of them singletons. The source material was memory CD4+ T cells from PBMCs. These receptors were obtained from a man between 18 and 35 years old in good health. Some clones in this sample may be carry-over from other donors' samples. Both conserved end residues are part of each CDR3. Each record gives: CDR3 length, V gene, clone size, D gene, J gene, CDR3 DNA, CDR3 protein. A D gene is named only where the DNA matches it firmly. Clone size, where shown, is once, few, many, or a class for clones that have expanded.

15	TRBV28	once	-	TRBJ1-2	TGTGCCAGCAGTTCACCCCCGACAGCTAACTATGGCTACACCTTC	CASSSPPTANYGYTF
14	TRBV6-5	-	-	TRBJ1-2	TGTGCCAGCAGTTACTCGTGGGGGAACTATGGCTACACCTTC	CASSYSWGNYGYTF
15	TRBV2	-	-	TRBJ1-3	TGTGCCAGCAGTTCGGGACTGTACTCTGGAAACACCATATATTTT	CASSSGLYSGNTIYF
14	TRBV4-3	-	-	TRBJ2-1	TGCGCCAGCAGCCACGAGGGGGGTAGTAGTGAGCAGTTCTTC	CASSHEGGSSEQFF
16	TRBV4-2	-	TRBD1	TRBJ2-1	TGTGCCAGCAGCCAAGATGACAGGGGTCCCTACAATGAGCAGTTCTTC	CASSQDDRGPYNEQFF
16	TRBV4-1	many	-	TRBJ2-6	TGCGCCAGCAGCCAACCTCGGCTCTCTGGGGCCAACGTCCTGACTTTC	CASSQPRLSGANVLTF
15	TRBV4-1	-	-	TRBJ1-3	TGCGCCAGCAGCCCTTACAGGGACGGAACAATCCCCATATATTTT	CASSPYRDGTIPIYF
16	TRBV11-2	-	TRBD2	TRBJ2-7	TGTGCCAGCAGCTTAGGTCGCGGGGGAGGGCCTGGCGAGCAGTACTTC	CASSLGRGGGPGEQYF
13	TRBV2	-	-	TRBJ1-1	TGTGCCAGCAGTGCAAACCCTCAGGGAGAAGCTTTCTTT	CASSANPQGEAFF
14	TRBV5-1	few	TRBD1	TRBJ1-2	TGCGCCAGCAGCTTCTCGGACAGGCTCTATGGCTACACCTTC	CASSFSDRLYGYTF
12	TRBV5-3	-	-	TRBJ1-5	TGTGCCTGTCCCAGGGGCGATCAGCCCCAGCATTTT	CACPRGDQPQHF
15	TRBV19	few	TRBD2	TRBJ2-5	TGTGCCAGTAGTAGTACTAGCGGCGTCCAAGAGACCCAGTACTTC	CASSSTSGVQETQYF
16	TRBV18	-	-	TRBJ2-5	TGTGCCAGCTCACCACGTTTGAGTTATGCCCAAGAGACCCAGTACTTC	CASSPRLSYAQETQYF
12	TRBV27	-	-	TRBJ2-5	TGTGCCAGCAGCGCCGACAGAGAGACCCAGTACTTC	CASSADRETQYF
17	TRBV5-1	-	TRBD1	TRBJ2-1	TGCGCCAGCAGCTTGTCAGCCAGGGGGCCCTCCTACAATGAGCAGTTCTTC	CASSLSARGPSYNEQFF
15	TRBV28	few	-	TRBJ2-5	TGTGCCAGTCAAGTCGGGTCAGCGATCCAAGAGACCCAGTACTTC	CASQVGSAIQETQYF
15	TRBV11-2	-	-	TRBJ2-3	TGTGCCAGCAGCCCAGGGAAGACAAGCACAGATACGCAGTATTTT	CASSPGKTSTDTQYF
14	TRBV19	-	-	TRBJ1-4	TGTGCCAGTATCTTGACCGGTTCCAATGAAAAACTGTTTTTT	CASILTGSNEKLFF
15	TRBV5-1	-	TRBD2	TRBJ2-1	TGCGCCAGCAGCCAATCTAGCGGGAGTACAGATGAGCAGTTCTTC	CASSQSSGSTDEQFF
14	TRBV4-3	-	-	TRBJ1-5	TGCGCCAGCAGCCAAGCTTATAGCAATCAGCCCCAGCATTTT	CASSQAYSNQPQHF
12	TRBV29-1	-	-	TRBJ2-3	TGCAGCGTTGAAGCTCCCACAGATACGCAGTATTTT	CSVEAPTDTQYF
16	TRBV7-9	-	TRBD2	TRBJ2-3	TGTGCCAGCAGCTCGGGACTAGCGGGGTCCACAGATACGCAGTATTTT	CASSSGLAGSTDTQYF
15	TRBV10-3	-	-	TRBJ2-2	TGTGCCATCAGTGATCGGCAGGGCAACACCGGGGAGCTGTTTTTT	CAISDRQGNTGELFF
14	TRBV18	-	-	TRBJ1-2	TGTGCCAGCTCACCACTAGAGGGAACCTATGGCTACACCTTC	CASSPLEGTYGYTF
15	TRBV6-1	-	-	TRBJ2-1	TGTGCCAGCAGTGAATTGGGTGCGGGCTACAATGAGCAGTTCTTC	CASSELGAGYNEQFF
14	TRBV2	-	-	TRBJ1-5	TGTGCCAGCAGTCGAGGACAGTCAAATCAGCCCCAGCATTTT	CASSRGQSNQPQHF
15	TRBV9	-	TRBD2	TRBJ2-5	TGTGCCAGCAGCGCCCCTAGCGGGAGGGGAGAGACCCAGTACTTC	CASSAPSGRGETQYF
15	TRBV5-1	-	-	TRBJ2-5	TGCGCCAGCAGCTTGGAGGGACGGATGCAAGAGACCCAGTACTTC	CASSLEGRMQETQYF
15	TRBV7-3	-	-	TRBJ2-1	TGTGCCAGCGGAAGGGGCGGCGCAATATACAATGAGCAGTTCTTC	CASGRGGAIYNEQFF
13	TRBV28	-	TRBD1	TRBJ1-1	TGTGCCAGCCGGGGACAGGGCAACACTGAAGCTTTCTTT	CASRGQGNTEAFF
14	TRBV9	-	-	TRBJ2-5	TGTGCCAGCGGAGGGGCCGGAACCGTGAGGACCCAGTACTTC	CASGGAGTVRTQYF
13	TRBV7-2	-	TRBD1	TRBJ2-6	TGTGCCAGCAGCGGGGGACAGGGCGTCGTCCTGACTTTC	CASSGGQGVVLTF
15	TRBV5-1	-	TRBD1	TRBJ2-7	TGCGCCAGCAGCTTGTCCCCGGGACAGGGGCACGAGCAGTACTTC	CASSLSPGQGHEQYF
15	TRBV6-1	-	TRBD2	TRBJ2-3	TGTGCCAGCACTGCCCTAGCGGGAGGATTAGATACGCAGTATTTT	CASTALAGGLDTQYF
15	TRBV5-1	-	-	TRBJ2-1	TGCGCCAGCAGCCAGCCAGGACGGCCATGGGATGAGCAGTTCTTC	CASSQPGRPWDEQFF
11	TRBV20-1	-	TRBD1	TRBJ2-5	TGCAGTGGGGACAGTCAAGAGACCCAGTACTTC	CSGDSQETQYF
15	TRBV5-1	-	-	TRBJ1-1	TGCGCCAGTACACAAGAAGGGGTCCGTTACACTGAAGCTTTCTTT	CASTQEGVRYTEAFF
12	TRBV2	-	-	TRBJ2-3	TGTGCCAGCAGGGCGGACACAGATACGCAGTATTTT	CASRADTDTQYF
16	TRBV11-3	-	TRBD2	TRBJ2-3	TGTGCCAGCAGCAAGGGACTAGCGCAGAGCACAGATACGCAGTATTTT	CASSKGLAQSTDTQYF
17	TRBV30	once	-	TRBJ1-6	TGTGCCTTCCTACCAGGTTTGGGGGCCGTGGGGATTTCACCCCTCCACTTT	CAFLPGLGAVGISPLHF